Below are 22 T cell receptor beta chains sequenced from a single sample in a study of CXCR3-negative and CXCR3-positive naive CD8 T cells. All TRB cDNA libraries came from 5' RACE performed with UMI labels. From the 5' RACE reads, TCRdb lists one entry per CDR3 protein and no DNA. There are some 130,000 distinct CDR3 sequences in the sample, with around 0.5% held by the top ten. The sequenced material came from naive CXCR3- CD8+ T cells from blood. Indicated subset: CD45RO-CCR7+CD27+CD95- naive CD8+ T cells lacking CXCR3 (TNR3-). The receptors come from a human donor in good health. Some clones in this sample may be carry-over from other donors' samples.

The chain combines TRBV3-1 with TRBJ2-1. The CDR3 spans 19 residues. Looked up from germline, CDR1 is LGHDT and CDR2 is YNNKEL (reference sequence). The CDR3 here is CASSQGLGALSFSYNEQFF.

The CDR3 reads CASSDGFGVPDTQYF. This chain links TRBV10-2 with TRBJ2-3. The CDR3 totals 15 residues. Germline V gives CDR1 WSHSY, CDR2 SAAADI.

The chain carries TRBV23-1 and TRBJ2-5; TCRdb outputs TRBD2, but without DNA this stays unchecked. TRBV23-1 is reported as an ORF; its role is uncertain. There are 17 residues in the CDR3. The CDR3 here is CASSPSGLAGLQETQYF.

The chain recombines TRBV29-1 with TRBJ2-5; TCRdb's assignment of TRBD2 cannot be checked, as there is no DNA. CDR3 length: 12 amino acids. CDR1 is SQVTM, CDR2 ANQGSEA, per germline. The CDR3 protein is CSVAGVSETQHF.

CDR3 amino acids: CAWKEGEKLFF. The chain couples TRBV30 to TRBJ1-4. CDR1 and CDR2 (germline): GTSNPN, SVGIG (reference sequence). The CDR3 runs 11 residues.

The CDR3 loop is CASSQPGQGVYEQYF. This chain links TRBV4-1 with TRBJ2-7; TCRdb indicates TRBD1, and absent DNA this call remains unverified. The CDR3 length is 15 residues. Germline assignment: CDR1 MGHRA and CDR2 YSYEKL.

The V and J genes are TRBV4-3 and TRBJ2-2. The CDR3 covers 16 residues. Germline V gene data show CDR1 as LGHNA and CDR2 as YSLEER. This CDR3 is CASTPFSGPVTGELFF.

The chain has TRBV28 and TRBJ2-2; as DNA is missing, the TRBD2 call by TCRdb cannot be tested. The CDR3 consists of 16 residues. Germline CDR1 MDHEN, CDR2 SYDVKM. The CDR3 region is CASSLPLAGTDGELFF.

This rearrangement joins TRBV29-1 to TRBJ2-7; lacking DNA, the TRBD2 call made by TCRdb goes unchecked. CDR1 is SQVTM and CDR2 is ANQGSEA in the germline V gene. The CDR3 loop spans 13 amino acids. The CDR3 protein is CSVVQALSYEQYF.

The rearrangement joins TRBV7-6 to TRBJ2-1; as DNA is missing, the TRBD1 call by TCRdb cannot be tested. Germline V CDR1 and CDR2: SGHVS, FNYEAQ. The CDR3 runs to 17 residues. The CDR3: CASSLSRGGGNENEQFF.

The CDR3 sequence: CSARLKSGYTEAFF. The V call is TRBV20-1, the J call TRBJ1-1; without DNA, the TCRdb call of TRBD1 cannot be checked. Germline V gene lookup returns CDR1 DFQATT and CDR2 SNEGSKA (reference sequence). The CDR3 totals 14 residues.

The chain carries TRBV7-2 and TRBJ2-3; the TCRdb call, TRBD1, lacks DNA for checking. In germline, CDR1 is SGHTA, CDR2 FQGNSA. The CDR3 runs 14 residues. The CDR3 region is CASSIPGGADTQYF.

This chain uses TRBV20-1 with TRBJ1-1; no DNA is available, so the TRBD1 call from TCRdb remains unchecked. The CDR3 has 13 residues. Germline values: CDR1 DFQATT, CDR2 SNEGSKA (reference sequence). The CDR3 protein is CSARPRGSTEAFF.

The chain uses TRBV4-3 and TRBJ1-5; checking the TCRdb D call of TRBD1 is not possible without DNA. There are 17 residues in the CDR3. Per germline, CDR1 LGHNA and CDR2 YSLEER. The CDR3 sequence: CASSQDSRQGFNQPQHF.

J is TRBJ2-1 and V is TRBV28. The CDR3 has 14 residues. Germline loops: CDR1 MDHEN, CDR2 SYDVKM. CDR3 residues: CASSIQSTPNEQFF.

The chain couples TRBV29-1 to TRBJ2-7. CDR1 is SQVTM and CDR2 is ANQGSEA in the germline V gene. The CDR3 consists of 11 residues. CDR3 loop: CSVDVGYEQYF.

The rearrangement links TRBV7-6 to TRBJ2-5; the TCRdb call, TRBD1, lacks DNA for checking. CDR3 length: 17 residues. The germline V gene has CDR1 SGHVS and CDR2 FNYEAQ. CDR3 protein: CASSSPITPRGQETQYF.

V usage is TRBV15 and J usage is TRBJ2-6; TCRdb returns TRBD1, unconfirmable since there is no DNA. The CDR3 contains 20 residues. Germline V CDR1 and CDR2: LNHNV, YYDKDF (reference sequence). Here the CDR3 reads CATSSPQGAGLASGANVLTF. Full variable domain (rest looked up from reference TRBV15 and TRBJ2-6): DAMVIQNPRYQVTQFGKPVTLSCSQTLNHNVMYWYQQKSSQAPKLLFHYYDKDFNNEADTPDNFQSRRPNTSFCFLDIRSPGLGDTAMYLCATSSPQGAGLASGANVLTFGAGSRLTVL.

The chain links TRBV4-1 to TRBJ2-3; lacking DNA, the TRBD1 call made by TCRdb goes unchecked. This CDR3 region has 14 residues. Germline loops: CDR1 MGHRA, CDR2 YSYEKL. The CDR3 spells CASSLGGATDTQYF.

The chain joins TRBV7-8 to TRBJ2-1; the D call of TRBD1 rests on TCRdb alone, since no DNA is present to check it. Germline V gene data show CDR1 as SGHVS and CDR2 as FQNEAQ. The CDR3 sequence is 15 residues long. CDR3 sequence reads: CASSSGDYRVNEQFF.

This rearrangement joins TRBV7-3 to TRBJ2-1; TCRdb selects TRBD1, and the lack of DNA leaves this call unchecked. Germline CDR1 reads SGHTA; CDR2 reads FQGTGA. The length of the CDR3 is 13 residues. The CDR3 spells CASSTTGPDEQFF.

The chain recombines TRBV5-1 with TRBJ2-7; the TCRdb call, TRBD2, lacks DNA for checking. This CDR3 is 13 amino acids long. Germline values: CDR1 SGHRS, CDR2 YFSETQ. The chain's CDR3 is CASSPPNFDEQYF. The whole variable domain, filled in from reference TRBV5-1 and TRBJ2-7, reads KAGVTQTPRYLIKTRGQQVTLSCSPISGHRSVSWYQQTPGQGLQFLFEYFSETQRNKGNFPGRFSGRQFSNSRSEMNVSTLELGDSALYLCASSPPNFDEQYFGPGTRLTVT.